Each of the 5 T cell receptor beta chains below was sequenced from the same sample in a study of T cell responses to AZD1222 COVID-19 vaccine. Sequenced by immunoSEQ multiplex PCR; TCRdb stores in-frame clones only, minus some. The table records some 120,000 clones, 92% of them present only once. The sample was peripheral blood, taken on day 0 of AZD1222 vaccination. The receptors come from an adult in good health.

The V and J genes are TRBV5-1 and TRBJ2-6; D remains ambiguous. V lost 1 base, J lost 2 bases, and 10 bases lay in between. This CDR3 has 16 amino acids. Germline values: CDR1 SGHRS, CDR2 YFSETQ. CDR3 sequence reads: CASSLPSLAGANVLTF. CDR3 DNA sequence: TGCGCCAGCAGCTTGCCTTCGTTGGCTGGGGCCAACGTCCTGACTTTC.

The chain is built from TRBV30 and TRBJ2-7, with D perhaps TRBD2 (5 bases). The ends were cut back, 2 bases at V and 3 bases at J, with 17 bases in the middle. This CDR3 contains 15 residues. Germline CDR1 is GTSNPN and CDR2 is SVGIG (reference sequence). CDR3: CAWSPGSLPIYEQYF. CDR3 bases: TGTGCCTGGAGTCCGGGGAGTTTGCCCATCTACGAGCAGTACTTC.

J is TRBJ1-2 and V is TRBV7-8; D call uncertain. Trimming took 5 bases from V and 8 from J, leaving 12 bases between them. CDR1 and CDR2 (germline): SGHVS, FQNEAQ. CDR3 length equals 12 residues. The CDR3 DNA is TGTGCCAGCAGCCCACGGTTAGGCGGCTACACCTTC. This sequence encodes CASSPRLGGYTF.

The J gene is TRBJ2-7, the V gene TRBV2; 9 nucleotides line up with TRBD1. The CDR3 has 13 residues. V lost 10 bases, J lost 3 bases, and 7 bases stayed unmatched. The germline V gene has CDR1 SNHLY and CDR2 FYNNEI. The CDR3 loop reads CATLTGGSYEQYF. The CDR3 DNA is TGTGCCACCCTGACAGGGGGAAGCTACGAGCAGTACTTC.

This sequence joins TRBV7-9 and TRBJ2-2; TRBD1 might be the D (6 bases). Trimming removed 2 bases at V and 6 bases at J, with 10 bases between. Germline lookup yields CDR1 SEHNR and CDR2 FQNEAQ (reference sequence). The CDR3 is 14 residues long. The CDR3 here is CASSLRAGAGELFF. CDR3 in DNA: TGTGCCAGCAGCTTAAGGGCAGGGGCCGGGGAGCTGTTTTTT.